The entry below describes one T cell receptor beta chain. Germline loops: CDR1 MRHNA, CDR2 SNTAGT. Trimming took 0 bases from V and 5 from J, leaving 11 bases between them. The CDR3 runs to 15 residues. Primers for the PCR totalled 60 Vbeta and 13 Jbeta. TCRdb's table, derived via immunoSEQ multiplex PCR, lists solely in-frame clones and lacks some. The sample shows tens of thousands of clones, almost 85% of them seen only once. This sample stems from a study of cytomegalovirus exposure and HLA in healthy donors. This TCR derives from a man between 18 and 35 years old in good health and CMV-seronegative. The rearrangement links TRBV6-4 to TRBJ2-1, with D possibly being TRBD1 (6 bases). The material sequenced was PBMCs. CDR3 sequence reads: CASSDSRQANNEQFF. CDR3 bases: TGTGCCAGCAGTGACTCAAGACAGGCCAACAATGAGCAGTTCTTC.